These T cell receptor beta chains were read from a single sample in a study of T cells after yellow fever vaccination. TCRdb re-called the 5' RACE reads through MiXCR, storing one row per CDR3 protein. The sample includes fewer than 350,000 distinct CDR3 sequences, approximately 9% of them seen just once. The sequences come from PBMCs, collected on the day of the first yellow fever vaccination. The source of these receptors is a man aged 18 to 30 who received the YFV17D yellow fever vaccine. Each CDR3 is given without its conserved first and last residue. D genes are given only for firm matches.

NA	TRBJ2-7	TRBV7-2	ASSFLGPDSPWNEQY
TRBD2	TRBJ2-3	TRBV5-1	ASSPGRGPDTQY
NA	TRBJ2-5	TRBV29-1	SVERGLQETQY
TRBD2	TRBJ2-3	TRBV12-3/TRBV12-4	ASSPGLAGGEDTQY
NA	TRBJ1-6	TRBV5-1	ASSLTGVEPLH
TRBD1	TRBJ1-2	TRBV5-1	ASSHNGQGAGGYT
NA	TRBJ2-3	TRBV5-1	ASSPNEGGIVY
NA	TRBJ2-7	TRBV4-3	ASSQRGRGAGEQY
TRBD2	TRBJ2-5	TRBV5-8	ASSQGRVGETQY
NA	TRBJ1-3	TRBV7-2	ASSSGTRAIY
TRBD1	TRBJ2-4	TRBV10-3	AISESGTENIQY
TRBD2	TRBJ2-7	TRBV2	AKSGGMADEQY
NA	TRBJ1-6	TRBV6-5	ASSYRDDSPLH
TRBD1	TRBJ1-2	TRBV12-3/TRBV12-4	ASSRNRGQMSLFNYGYT
TRBD1	TRBJ2-3	TRBV15	ATSRDWTGVRTDTQY
NA	TRBJ2-2	TRBV7-2	ASSLGGAVTGELF
NA	TRBJ1-6	TRBV12-3/TRBV12-4	ASSLAGGSSPLH
TRBD1	TRBJ2-7	TRBV10-3	AISESVADRAHEQY
NA	TRBJ2-3	TRBV20-1	SARKVSTDTQY
NA	TRBJ1-2	TRBV4-2	ASSQDVNRLGYGYT
NA	TRBJ1-1	TRBV4-1	ASSQARGGTEAF